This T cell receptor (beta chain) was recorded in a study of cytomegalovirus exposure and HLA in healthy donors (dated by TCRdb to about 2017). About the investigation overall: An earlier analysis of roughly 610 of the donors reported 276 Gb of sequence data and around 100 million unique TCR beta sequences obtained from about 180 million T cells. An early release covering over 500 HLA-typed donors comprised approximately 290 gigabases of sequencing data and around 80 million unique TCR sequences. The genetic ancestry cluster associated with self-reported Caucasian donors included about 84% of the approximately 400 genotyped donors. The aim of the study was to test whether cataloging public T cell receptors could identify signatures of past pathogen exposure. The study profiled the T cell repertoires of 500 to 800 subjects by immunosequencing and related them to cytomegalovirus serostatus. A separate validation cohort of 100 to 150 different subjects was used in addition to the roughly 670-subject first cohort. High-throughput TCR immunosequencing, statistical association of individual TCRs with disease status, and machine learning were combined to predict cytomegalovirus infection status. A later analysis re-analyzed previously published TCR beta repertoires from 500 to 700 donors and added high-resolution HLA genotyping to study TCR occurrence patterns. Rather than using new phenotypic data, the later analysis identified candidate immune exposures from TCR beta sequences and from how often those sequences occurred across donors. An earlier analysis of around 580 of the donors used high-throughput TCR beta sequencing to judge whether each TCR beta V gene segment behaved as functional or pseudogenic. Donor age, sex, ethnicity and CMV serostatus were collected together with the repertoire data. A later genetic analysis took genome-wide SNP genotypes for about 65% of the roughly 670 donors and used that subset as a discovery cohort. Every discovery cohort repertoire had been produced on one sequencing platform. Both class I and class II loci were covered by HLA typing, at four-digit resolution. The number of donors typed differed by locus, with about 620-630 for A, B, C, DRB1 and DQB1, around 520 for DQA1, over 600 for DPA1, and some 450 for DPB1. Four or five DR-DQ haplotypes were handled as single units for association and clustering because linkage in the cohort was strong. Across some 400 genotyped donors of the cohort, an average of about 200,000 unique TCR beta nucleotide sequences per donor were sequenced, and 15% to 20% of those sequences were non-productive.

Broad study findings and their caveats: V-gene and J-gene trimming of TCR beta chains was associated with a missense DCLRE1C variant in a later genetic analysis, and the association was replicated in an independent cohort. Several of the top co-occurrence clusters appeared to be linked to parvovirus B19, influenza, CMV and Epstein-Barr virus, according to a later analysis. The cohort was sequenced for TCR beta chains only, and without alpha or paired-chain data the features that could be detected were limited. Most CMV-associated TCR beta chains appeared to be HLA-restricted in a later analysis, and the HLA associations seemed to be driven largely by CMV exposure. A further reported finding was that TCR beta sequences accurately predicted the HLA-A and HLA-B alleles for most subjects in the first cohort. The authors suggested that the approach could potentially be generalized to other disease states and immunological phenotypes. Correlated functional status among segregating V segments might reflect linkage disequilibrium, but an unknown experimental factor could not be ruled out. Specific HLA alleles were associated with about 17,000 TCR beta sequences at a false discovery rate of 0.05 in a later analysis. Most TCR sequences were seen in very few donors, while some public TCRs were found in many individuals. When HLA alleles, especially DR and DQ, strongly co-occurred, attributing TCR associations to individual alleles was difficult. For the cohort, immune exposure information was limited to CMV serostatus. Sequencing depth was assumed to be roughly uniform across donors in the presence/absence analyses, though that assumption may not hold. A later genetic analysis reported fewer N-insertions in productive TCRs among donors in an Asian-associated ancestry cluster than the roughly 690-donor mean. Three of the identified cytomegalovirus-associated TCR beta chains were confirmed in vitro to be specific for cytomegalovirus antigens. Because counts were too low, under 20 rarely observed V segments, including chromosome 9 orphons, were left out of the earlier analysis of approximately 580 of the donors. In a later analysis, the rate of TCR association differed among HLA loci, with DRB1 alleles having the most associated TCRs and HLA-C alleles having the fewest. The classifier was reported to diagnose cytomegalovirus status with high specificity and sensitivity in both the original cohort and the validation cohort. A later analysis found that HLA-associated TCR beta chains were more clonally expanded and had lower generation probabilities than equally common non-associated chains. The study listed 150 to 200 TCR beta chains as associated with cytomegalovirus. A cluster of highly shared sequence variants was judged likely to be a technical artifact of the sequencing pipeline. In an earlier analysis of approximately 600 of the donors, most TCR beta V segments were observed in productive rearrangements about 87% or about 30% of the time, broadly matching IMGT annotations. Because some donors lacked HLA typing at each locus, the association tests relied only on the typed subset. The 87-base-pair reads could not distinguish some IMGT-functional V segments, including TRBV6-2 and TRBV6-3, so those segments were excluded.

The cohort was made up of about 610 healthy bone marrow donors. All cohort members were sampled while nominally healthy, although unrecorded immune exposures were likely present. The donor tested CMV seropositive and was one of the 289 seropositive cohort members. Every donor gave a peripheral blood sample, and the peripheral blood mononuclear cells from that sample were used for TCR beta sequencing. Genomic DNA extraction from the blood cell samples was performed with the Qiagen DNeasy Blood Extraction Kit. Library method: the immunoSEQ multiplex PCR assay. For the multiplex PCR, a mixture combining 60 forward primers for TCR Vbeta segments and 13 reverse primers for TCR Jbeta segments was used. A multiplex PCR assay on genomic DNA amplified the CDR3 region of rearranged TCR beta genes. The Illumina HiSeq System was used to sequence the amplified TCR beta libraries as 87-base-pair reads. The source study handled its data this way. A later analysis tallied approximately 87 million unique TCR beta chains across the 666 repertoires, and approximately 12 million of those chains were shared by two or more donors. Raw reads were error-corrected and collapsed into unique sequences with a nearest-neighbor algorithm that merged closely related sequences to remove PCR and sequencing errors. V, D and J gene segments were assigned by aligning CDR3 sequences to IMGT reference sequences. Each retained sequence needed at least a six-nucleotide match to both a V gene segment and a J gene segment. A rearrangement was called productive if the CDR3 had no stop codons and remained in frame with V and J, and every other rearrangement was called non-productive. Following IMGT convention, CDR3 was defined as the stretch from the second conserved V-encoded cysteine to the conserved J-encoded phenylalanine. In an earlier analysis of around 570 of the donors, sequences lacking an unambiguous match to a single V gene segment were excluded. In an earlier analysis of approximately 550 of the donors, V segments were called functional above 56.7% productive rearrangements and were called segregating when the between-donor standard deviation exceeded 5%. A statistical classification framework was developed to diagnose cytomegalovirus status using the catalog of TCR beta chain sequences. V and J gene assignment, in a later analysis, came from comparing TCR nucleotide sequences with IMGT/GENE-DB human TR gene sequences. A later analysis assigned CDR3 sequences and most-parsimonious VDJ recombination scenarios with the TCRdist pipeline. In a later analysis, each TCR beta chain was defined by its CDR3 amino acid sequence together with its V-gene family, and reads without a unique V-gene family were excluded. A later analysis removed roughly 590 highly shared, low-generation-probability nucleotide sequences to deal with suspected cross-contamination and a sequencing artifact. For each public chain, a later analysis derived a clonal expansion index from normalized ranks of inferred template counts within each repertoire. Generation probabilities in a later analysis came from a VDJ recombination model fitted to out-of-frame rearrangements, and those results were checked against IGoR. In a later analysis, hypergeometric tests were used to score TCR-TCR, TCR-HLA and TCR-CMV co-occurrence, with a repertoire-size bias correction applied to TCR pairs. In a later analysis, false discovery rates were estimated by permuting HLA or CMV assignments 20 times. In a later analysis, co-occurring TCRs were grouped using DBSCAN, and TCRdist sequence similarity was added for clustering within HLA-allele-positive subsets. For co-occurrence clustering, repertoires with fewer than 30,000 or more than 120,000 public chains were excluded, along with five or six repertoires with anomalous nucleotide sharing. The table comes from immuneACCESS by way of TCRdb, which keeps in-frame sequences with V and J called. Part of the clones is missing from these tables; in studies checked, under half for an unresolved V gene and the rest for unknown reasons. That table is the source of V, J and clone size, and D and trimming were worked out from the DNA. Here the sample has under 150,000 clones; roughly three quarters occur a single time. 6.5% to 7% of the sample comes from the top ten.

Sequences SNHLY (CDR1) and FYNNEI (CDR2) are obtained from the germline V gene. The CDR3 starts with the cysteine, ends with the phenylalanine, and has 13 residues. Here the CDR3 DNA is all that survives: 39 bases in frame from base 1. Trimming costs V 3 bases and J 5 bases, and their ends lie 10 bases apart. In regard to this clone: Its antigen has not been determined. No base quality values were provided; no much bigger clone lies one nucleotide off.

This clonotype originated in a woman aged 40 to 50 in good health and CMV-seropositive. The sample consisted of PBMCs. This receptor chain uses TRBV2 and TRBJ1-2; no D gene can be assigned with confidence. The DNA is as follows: TGTGCCAGCAGTGACCCGTCGCGGTATGGCTACACCTTC. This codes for CASSDPSRYGYTF.